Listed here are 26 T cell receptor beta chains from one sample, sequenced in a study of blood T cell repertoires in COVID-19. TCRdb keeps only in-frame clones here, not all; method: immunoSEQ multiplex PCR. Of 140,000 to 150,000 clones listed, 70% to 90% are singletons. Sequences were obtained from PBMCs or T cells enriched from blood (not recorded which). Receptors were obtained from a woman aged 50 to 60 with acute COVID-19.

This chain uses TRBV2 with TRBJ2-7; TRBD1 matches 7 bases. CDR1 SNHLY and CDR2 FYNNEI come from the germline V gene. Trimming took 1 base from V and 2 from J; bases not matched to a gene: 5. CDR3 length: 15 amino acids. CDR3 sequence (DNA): TGTGCCAGCAGTGAAGAACAGGGGACCCCCTACGAGCAGTACTTC. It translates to CASSEEQGTPYEQYF.

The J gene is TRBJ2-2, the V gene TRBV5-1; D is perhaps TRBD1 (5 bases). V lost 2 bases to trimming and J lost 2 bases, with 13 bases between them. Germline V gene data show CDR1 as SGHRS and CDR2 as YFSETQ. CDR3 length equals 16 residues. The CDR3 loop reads CASSLLTQVNTGELFF. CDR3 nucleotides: TGCGCCAGCAGCTTACTTACACAGGTCAACACCGGGGAGCTGTTTTTT.

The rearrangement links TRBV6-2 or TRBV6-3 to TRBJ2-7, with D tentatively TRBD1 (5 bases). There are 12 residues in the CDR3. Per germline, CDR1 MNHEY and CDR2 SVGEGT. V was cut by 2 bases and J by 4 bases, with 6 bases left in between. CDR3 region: CASSYQGYEQYF. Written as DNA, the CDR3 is TGTGCCAGCAGTTACCAGGGTTACGAGCAGTACTTC.

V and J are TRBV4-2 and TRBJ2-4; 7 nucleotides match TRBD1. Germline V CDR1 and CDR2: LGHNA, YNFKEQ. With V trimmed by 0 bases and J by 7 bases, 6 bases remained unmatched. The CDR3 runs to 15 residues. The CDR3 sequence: CASSQDLTGWNIQYF. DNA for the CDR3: TGTGCCAGCAGCCAAGATCTGACAGGGTGGAACATTCAGTACTTC.

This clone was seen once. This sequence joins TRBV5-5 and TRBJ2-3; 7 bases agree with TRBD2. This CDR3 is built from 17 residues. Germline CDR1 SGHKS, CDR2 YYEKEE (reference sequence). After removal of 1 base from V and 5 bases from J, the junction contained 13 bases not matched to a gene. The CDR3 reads CASSLTPTSSIEDTQYF. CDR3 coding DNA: TGTGCCAGCAGCTTGACCCCGACTAGCAGTATCGAAGATACGCAGTATTTT.

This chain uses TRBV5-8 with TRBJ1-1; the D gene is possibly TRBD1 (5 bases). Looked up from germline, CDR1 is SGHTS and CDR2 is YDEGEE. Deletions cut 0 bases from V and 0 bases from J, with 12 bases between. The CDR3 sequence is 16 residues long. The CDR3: CASSLGRGVMNTEAFF. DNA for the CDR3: TGTGCCAGCAGCTTGGGAAGGGGCGTCATGAACACTGAAGCTTTCTTT.

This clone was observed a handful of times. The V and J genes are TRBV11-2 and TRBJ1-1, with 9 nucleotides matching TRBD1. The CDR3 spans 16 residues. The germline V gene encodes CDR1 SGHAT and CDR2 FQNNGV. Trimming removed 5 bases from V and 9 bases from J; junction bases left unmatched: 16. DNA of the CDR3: TGTGCCAGCAGCGCTCATAATGCCGGGACAGGGCTTCAAGCTTTCTTT. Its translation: CASSAHNAGTGLQAFF.

The CDR3 DNA sequence: TGTGCCAGCAGCCCAAGACAGGGGGCGAGTGGCTACACCTTC. As protein: CASSPRQGASGYTF. V is TRBV6-5 and J is TRBJ1-2; 10 bases line up with TRBD1. Trimming cost V 6 bases and J 7 bases; bases outside gene matches: 8. Germline CDR1 MNHEY, CDR2 SVGAGI. The CDR3 is 14 residues long.

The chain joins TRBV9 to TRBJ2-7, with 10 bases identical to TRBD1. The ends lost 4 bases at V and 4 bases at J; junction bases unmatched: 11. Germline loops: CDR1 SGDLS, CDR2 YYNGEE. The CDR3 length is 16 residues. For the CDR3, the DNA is TGTGCCAGCAGCTCTTCGACAGGGGGCTCCGGGTACGAGCAGTACTTC. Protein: CASSSSTGGSGYEQYF. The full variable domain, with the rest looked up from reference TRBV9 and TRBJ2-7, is DSGVTQTPKHLITATGQRVTLRCSPRSGDLSVYWYQQSLDQGLQFLIQYYNGEERAKGNILERFSAQQFPDLHSELNLSSLELGDSALYFCASSSSTGGSGYEQYFGPGTRLTVT.

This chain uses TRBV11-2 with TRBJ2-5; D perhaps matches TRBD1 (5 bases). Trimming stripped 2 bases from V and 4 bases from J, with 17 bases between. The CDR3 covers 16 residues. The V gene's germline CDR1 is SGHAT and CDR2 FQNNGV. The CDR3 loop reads CASSLKMQGWGETQYF. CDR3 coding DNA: TGTGCCAGCAGCTTAAAAATGCAGGGCTGGGGAGAGACCCAGTACTTC.

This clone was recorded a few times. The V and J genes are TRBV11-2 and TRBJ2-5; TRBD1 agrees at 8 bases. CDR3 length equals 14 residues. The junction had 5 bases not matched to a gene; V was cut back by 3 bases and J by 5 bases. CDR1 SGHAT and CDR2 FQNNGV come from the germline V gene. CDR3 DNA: TGTGCCAGCAGCTTTGGACAGGGCTGGGAGACCCAGTACTTC. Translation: CASSFGQGWETQYF.

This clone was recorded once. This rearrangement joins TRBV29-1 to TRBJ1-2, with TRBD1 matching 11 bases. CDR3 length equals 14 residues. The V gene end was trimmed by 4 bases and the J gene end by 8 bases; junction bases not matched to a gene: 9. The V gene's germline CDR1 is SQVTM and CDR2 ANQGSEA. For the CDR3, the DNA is TGCAGCGTTGCCCTGGACAGGGGGCTAGGCGGCTACACCTTC. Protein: CSVALDRGLGGYTF. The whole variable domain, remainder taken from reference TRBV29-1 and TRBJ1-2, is SAVISQKPSRDICQRGTSLTIQCQVDSQVTMMFWYRQQPGQSLTLIATANQGSEATYESGFVIDKFPISRPNLTFSTLTVSNMSPEDSSIYLCSVALDRGLGGYTFGSGTRLTVV.

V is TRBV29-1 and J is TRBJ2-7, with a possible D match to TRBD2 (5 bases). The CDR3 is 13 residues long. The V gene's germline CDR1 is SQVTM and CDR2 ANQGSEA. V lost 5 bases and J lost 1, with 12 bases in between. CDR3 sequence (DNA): TGCAGCGTTAAGGCGGGCCCTTCCTACGAGCAGTACTTC. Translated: CSVKAGPSYEQYF.

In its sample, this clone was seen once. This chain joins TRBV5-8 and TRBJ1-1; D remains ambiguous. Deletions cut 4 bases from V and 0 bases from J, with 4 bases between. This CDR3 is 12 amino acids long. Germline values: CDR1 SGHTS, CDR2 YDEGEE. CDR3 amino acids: CASSQMNTEAFF. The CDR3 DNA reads TGTGCCAGCAGCCAAATGAACACTGAAGCTTTCTTT.

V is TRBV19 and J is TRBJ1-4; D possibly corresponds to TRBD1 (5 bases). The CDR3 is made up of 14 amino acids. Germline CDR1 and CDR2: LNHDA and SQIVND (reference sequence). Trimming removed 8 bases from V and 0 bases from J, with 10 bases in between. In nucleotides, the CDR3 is TGTGCCAGTGGGGGAGGTGCAACTAATGAAAAACTGTTTTTT. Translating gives CASGGGATNEKLFF.

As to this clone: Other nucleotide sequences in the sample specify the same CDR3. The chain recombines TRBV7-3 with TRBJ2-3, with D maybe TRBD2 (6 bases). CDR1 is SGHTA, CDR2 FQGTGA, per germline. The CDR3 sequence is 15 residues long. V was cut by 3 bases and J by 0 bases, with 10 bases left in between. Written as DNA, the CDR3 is TGTGCCAGCAGCTTCAGCGGGTCTAGCACAGATACGCAGTATTTT. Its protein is CASSFSGSSTDTQYF.

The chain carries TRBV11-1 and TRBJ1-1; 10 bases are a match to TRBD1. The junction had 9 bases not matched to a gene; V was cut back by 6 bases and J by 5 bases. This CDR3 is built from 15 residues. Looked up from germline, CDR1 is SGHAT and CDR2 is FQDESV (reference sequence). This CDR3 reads CASRYRDRGNTEAFF. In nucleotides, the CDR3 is TGTGCCAGCAGGTACCGGGACAGGGGAAATACTGAAGCTTTCTTT.

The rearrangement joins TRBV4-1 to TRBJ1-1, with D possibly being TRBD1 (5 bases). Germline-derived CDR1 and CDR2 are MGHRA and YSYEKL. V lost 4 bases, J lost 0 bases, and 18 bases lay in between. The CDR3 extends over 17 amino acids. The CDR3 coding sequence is TGCGCCAGCAGCCCACCTATATGGGGGACTATGAACACTGAAGCTTTCTTT. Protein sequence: CASSPPIWGTMNTEAFF.

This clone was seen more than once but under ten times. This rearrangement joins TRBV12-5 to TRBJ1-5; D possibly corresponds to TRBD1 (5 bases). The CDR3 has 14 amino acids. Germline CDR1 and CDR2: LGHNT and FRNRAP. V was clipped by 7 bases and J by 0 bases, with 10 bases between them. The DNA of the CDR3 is TGTGCTAGTGCTTCAGGGTATAGCAATCAGCCCCAGCATTTT. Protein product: CASASGYSNQPQHF.

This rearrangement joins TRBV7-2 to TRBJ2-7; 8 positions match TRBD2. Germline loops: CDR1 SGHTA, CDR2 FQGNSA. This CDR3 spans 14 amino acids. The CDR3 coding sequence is TGTGGGTCAGCGGGGGCTCGAAGCTCCTACGAGCAGTACTTC. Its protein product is CGSAGARSSYEQYF.

In nucleotides, the CDR3 is TGCGCCAGCAGCTTGCGGGAGCTCCGCACAGATACGCAGTATTTT. It is translated as CASSLRELRTDTQYF. The chain is built from TRBV5-1 and TRBJ2-3, with D possibly TRBD2 on 6 matching bases. This CDR3 is 15 amino acids long. V dropped 1 base and J dropped 1 base, with 10 bases sitting between them. Per germline, CDR1 SGHRS and CDR2 YFSETQ.

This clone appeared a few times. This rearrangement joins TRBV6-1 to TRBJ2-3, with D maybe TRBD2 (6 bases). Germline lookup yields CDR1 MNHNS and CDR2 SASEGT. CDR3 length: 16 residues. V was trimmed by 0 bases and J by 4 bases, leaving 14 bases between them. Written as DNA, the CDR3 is TGTGCCAGCAGTGAAGCGCTAGGGACTGGGGCAGATACGCAGTATTTT. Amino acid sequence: CASSEALGTGADTQYF.

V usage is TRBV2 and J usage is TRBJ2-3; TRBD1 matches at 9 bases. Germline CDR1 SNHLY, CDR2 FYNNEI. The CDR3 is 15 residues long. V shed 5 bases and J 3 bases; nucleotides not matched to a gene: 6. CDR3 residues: CASSSGTGITDTQYF. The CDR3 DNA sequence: TGTGCCAGCAGTTCCGGGACAGGGATAACAGATACGCAGTATTTT. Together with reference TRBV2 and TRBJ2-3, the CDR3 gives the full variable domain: EPEVTQTPSHQVTQMGQEVILRCVPISNHLYFYWYRQILGQKVEFLVSFYNNEISEKSEIFDDQFSVERPDGSNFTLKIRSTKLEDSAMYFCASSSGTGITDTQYFGPGTRLTVL.

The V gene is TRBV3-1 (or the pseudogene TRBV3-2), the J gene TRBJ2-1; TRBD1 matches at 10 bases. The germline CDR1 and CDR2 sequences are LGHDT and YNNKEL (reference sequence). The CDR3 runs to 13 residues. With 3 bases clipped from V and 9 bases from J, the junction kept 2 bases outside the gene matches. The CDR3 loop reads CASSHGDRGEQFF. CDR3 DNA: TGTGCCAGCAGCCATGGGGACAGGGGTGAGCAGTTCTTC.

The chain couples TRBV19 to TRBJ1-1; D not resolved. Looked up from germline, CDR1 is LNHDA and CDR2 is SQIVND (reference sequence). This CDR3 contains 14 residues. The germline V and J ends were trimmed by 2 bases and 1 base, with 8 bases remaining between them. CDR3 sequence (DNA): TGTGCCAGTAGTATATCCCCAGAGAACACTGAAGCTTTCTTT. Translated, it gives CASSISPENTEAFF.

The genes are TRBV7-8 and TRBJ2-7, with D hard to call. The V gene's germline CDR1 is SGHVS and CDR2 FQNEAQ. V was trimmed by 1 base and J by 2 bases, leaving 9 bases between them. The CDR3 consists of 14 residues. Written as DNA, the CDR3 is TGTGCCAGCAGCTTAGTCAGGTTAGCCTACGAGCAGTACTTC. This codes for CASSLVRLAYEQYF.